This TCR beta chain was observed in a study of T cells expressing NK-cell markers. Study as a whole: In sorted CD3+CD56+NKG2C+, CD3+CD56+NKG2C- and CD3+CD56-NKG2C+ T cells, TCR beta repertoires were obtained. Study observations and caveats: The HCMV specificity of the expanded NKG2C+ T cell clones stayed unresolved. Top CD8+ clonotypes included the dominant CD3+CD56+NKG2C+ clonotypes in several donors.

TCR beta cDNA was made by 5'RACE template switching with UMIs. After re-calling the 5' RACE reads, TCRdb lists one entry per CDR3 protein, DNA absent. This sample's clone table lists about 430,000 distinct CDR3 sequences. To note about this clonotype: Antigen specificity is unknown.

The CDR3 length is 15 residues. The chain recombines TRBV12-3 or TRBV12-4 with TRBJ2-5; checking the TCRdb D call of TRBD1 is not possible without DNA. The source of this sequence is a woman between 45 and 60 years old in good health. Specimen: blood T cells: a sorted CD56 or NKG2C T cell subset, CD4+ or CD8+ T cells, or bulk PBMC T cells (not recorded which). The CDR3 sequence is CASSFRRGSAETQYF.